This TCR beta chain derives from a study of T cells in Graves' hyperthyroidism and ophthalmopathy. Turning to the study itself: Pretreatment peripheral blood was obtained at initial diagnosis.

The study enrolled patients aged 18 to 65 with newly diagnosed hyperthyroidism of under 2 months' duration. Initially, at the first diagnosis of hyperthyroidism and before any ophthalmopathy symptoms, blood was sampled. Broader study findings: Among clonotypes expanded in thyroid above 0.001, most were also found in blood.

This clonotype was seen repeatedly, ten times or more. Its target is unknown. TCR beta CDR3 region amplification was performed from RNA transcripts. HTBI primers were used for first-round RT-PCR of the TCR CDR3. MiXCR, run by TCRdb on the multiplex PCR reads, gives a single entry per CDR3 protein. The table includes about 250,000 distinct CDR3 sequences, approximately 16% detected once. This CDR3 has 14 amino acids. Trimming left V 6 bases short and J 1 base short, with 11 bases between. The sample comprised blood. The receptor was derived from a woman aged 45-60 years with Graves' hyperthyroidism that later progressed to Graves' ophthalmopathy. The chain employs TRBV12-3 or TRBV12-4 and TRBJ2-3; D call uncertain. In DNA, the CDR3 is TGTGCCAGCAGAAAGGAGTACGGCACAGATACGCAGTATTTT. It specifies CASRKEYGTDTQYF.